The rows below give T cell receptor beta chains drawn from one sample of a study of cytotoxic CD8 clonotypes in ibrutinib-treated CLL. The data were produced by immunoSEQ multiplex PCR, yet TCRdb's version contains in-frame clones alone and is incomplete. The sample yields around 70,000 clones, 90% seen once. Specimen: PBMCs, collected after 12 months of ibrutinib treatment. These receptors came from a human donor with chronic lymphocytic leukemia. Both conserved end residues are part of each CDR3. The D gene is left open where the match is weak. Part of the rows lack a size; the others show once, few, many or a class for expanded clones.

.	.	13	TRBV19	TRBJ2-7	TGTGCCAGTAGTGGATCCCGGAATGTCGAGCAGTACTTC	CASSGSRNVEQYF
.	TRBD1	15	TRBV7-9	TRBJ1-1	TGTGCCAGCAGCTTCGTTCAGGGGGCGAACACTGAAGCTTTCTTT	CASSFVQGANTEAFF
once	.	14	TRBV7-9	TRBJ1-6	TGTGCCACCCCTTTAGGGCCCGGTAATTCACCCCTCCACTTT	CATPLGPGNSPLHF
.	TRBD1	15	TRBV6-5	TRBJ1-3	TGTGCCAGCAGTTACGATGGGACAGGGAGAAACACCATATATTTT	CASSYDGTGRNTIYF
.	.	13	TRBV21-1	TRBJ2-3	TGTGCCAGCTGCGGACACCACACAGATACGCAGTATTTT	CASCGHHTDTQYF
.	.	15	TRBV19	TRBJ2-7	TGTGCCAGTAGTATGTCAGGACACGGGAGCTACGAGCAGTACTTC	CASSMSGHGSYEQYF
.	.	14	TRBV21-1	TRBJ2-2	TGTGCCAGCAGCAAAGACGCCTCGCCCGGGGAGCTGTTTTTT	CASSKDASPGELFF
.	TRBD2	14	TRBV7-8	TRBJ2-3	TGTGCCAGCAGCCCGGGAGGCCAGGGAGATACGCAGTATTTT	CASSPGGQGDTQYF
.	.	15	TRBV5-5	TRBJ2-1	TGTGCCAGCAGCTTGGTTCGGACTCTGAACAATGAGCAGTTCTTC	CASSLVRTLNNEQFF
few	.	13	TRBV6-1	TRBJ1-2	TGTGCCAGCAGTGATAGCTACACCACCTGGGACACCTTC	CASSDSYTTWDTF
.	.	13	TRBV4-1	TRBJ1-1	TGCGCCAGCAGCCCCCGACAGGCCACTGAAGCTTTCTTT	CASSPRQATEAFF
.	TRBD1	15	TRBV7-9	TRBJ2-2	TGTGCCACCACCCCCAGGACAGGGGGCCCCGGGGAGCTGTTTTTT	CATTPRTGGPGELFF
.	.	16	TRBV4-2	TRBJ1-1	TGTGCCAGCAGGAGAATCTCGGACAGACCGAACACTGAAGCTTTCTTT	CASRRISDRPNTEAFF
.	.	15	TRBV6-6	TRBJ1-1	TGTGCCAGCAGTTACTCCCGGGCCCCGAAGACTGAAGCTTTCTTT	CASSYSRAPKTEAFF
.	TRBD1	14	TRBV29-1	TRBJ2-1	TGCAGCGGTGAACCGGGACAGGCTGCGAATGAGCAGTTCTTC	CSGEPGQAANEQFF
.	.	17	TRBV7-2	TRBJ2-1	TGTGCCAGCCCAAGGGCCGGCCAGCCCAGCTCCTACAATGAGCAGTTCTTC	CASPRAGQPSSYNEQFF
.	TRBD2	11	TRBV5-1	TRBJ2-1	TGCGCCAGCAAACTAGCGGGAGGGGAGTTCTTC	CASKLAGGEFF
.	.	20	TRBV12-2	TRBJ2-3	TGTGCAAGTCGCTCAACCACCGTCCCCCCTGGAGCGGTTATCACAGATACGCAGTATTTT	CASRSTTVPPGAVITDTQYF
few	TRBD1	13	TRBV4-2	TRBJ1-2	TGTGCCAGCAGCGAAACAGGGGACTATGGCTACACCTTC	CASSETGDYGYTF
.	TRBD1	16	TRBV5-1	TRBJ2-5	TGCGCCAGCAGCCGGGGGACAGGGGGATGGCAAGAGACCCAGTACTTC	CASSRGTGGWQETQYF
once	.	17	TRBV18	TRBJ1-1	TGTGCCAGCTCACCACAATCGGACCAGGGATGGGGGACTGAAGCTTTCTTT	CASSPQSDQGWGTEAFF
.	TRBD1	15	TRBV6-4	TRBJ2-3	TGTGCCAGCAGTGCCCGGGACAGGGCCGGAGATACGCAGTATTTT	CASSARDRAGDTQYF
once	TRBD2	18	TRBV5-1	TRBJ2-3	TGCGCCAGCAGCTTGGGAGGGTCCGGGAGGGCCATAACAGATACGCAGTATTTT	CASSLGGSGRAITDTQYF
.	.	15	TRBV5-4	TRBJ1-2	TGTGCCAGCAGCTTGGGACGGTGGGAGACTCATGGCTACACCTTC	CASSLGRWETHGYTF
.	.	13	TRBV5-4	TRBJ2-2	TGTGCCAGCAGCTTACTAGAGACCGGGGAGCTGTTTTTT	CASSLLETGELFF
few	.	13	TRBV10-3	TRBJ1-5	TGTGCCATCAGTGTGGGGGGCCCCCAGCCCCAGCATTTT	CAISVGGPQPQHF
.	.	13	TRBV19	TRBJ2-1	TGTGCCACGGGCCGGGGGAGCTACAATGAGCAGTTCTTC	CATGRGSYNEQFF
.	TRBD1	15	TRBV6-6	TRBJ2-7	TGTGCCAGCCGTAGGACCGGGACAGGGAGCTACGAGCAGTACTTC	CASRRTGTGSYEQYF
.	.	12	TRBV5-8	TRBJ1-1	TGTGCCAGCAGCGCCGAGGTACCAGATGCTTTCTTT	CASSAEVPDAFF